These 7 T cell receptor beta chains were sequenced from one sample in a study of chemoradiotherapy in HPV16-positive cancers. Measured with immunoSEQ multiplex PCR; TCRdb has only the in-frame clones, and not every one. The sample has around 68,000 clones; about nine tenths are singletons. The material sequenced was blood, taken from a patient who underwent chemoradiotherapy. These receptors all stem from a human donor with HPV-associated anogenital cancer.

V gene TRBV28 combines with J gene TRBJ2-7; TRBD1 might be the D (6 bases). Trimming removed 2 bases at V and 3 bases at J, with 11 bases between. CDR1 and CDR2 (germline): MDHEN, SYDVKM. CDR3 size: 14 residues. CDR3 nucleotide sequence: TGTGCCAGCAGTTTACTTGCCAGGGGCTACGAGCAGTACTTC. It codes for CASSLLARGYEQYF.

In DNA form, the CDR3 reads TGTGCCTGGAGTCTCGGACAGATCTCCCCCTCAACTAATGAAAAACTGTTTTTT. The encoded protein is CAWSLGQISPSTNEKLFF. The chain is built from TRBV30 and TRBJ1-4; D is possibly TRBD1 (6 bases). The CDR3 totals 18 residues. The V gene's germline CDR1 is GTSNPN and CDR2 SVGIG (reference sequence). The V gene lost 2 bases and the J gene lost 0 bases, with 19 bases spanning the gap.

The J gene is TRBJ2-1, the V gene TRBV10-3, with TRBD2 identical over 9 bases. The CDR3 is 18 amino acids. With V trimmed by 0 bases and J by 7 bases, 13 bases remained unmatched. Germline values: CDR1 ENHRY, CDR2 SYGVKD. The CDR3 reads CAISESAAGGPILNEQFF. The CDR3 nucleotides are TGTGCCATCAGTGAGTCTGCCGCGGGAGGGCCTATATTGAATGAGCAGTTCTTC.

This chain joins TRBV14 and TRBJ1-4; D is unresolved. CDR1 is SGHDN and CDR2 is FVKESK in the germline V gene. V gave up 2 bases and J gave up 6 bases, with 7 bases separating them. The CDR3 consists of 13 residues. CDR3 in amino acids: CASSQLFDEKLFF. The CDR3, as DNA: TGTGCCAGCAGCCAATTATTTGATGAAAAACTGTTTTTT.

The chain links TRBV5-1 to TRBJ1-5; 7 bases align to TRBD1. The CDR3 covers 15 residues. V dropped 3 bases and J dropped 6; count of bases not matched to a gene: 9. Germline CDR1 and CDR2: SGHRS and YFSETQ. CDR3: CASSSGQNEGQPQHF. The CDR3 DNA is TGCGCCAGCAGCTCGGGACAGAACGAGGGTCAGCCCCAGCATTTT.

Written as DNA, the CDR3 is TGCGCCAGCAGCTTGGTAGGGGGCGAGAATTCACCCCTCCACTTT. Translation: CASSLVGGENSPLHF. The rearrangement links TRBV5-1 to TRBJ1-6; 7 bases agree with TRBD1. The V gene's germline CDR1 is SGHRS and CDR2 YFSETQ. V was pared by 0 bases and J by 7 bases, with 4 bases of the junction left unmatched. This CDR3 is built from 15 residues.

The chain couples TRBV10-3 to TRBJ1-3; 8 positions match TRBD1. After removal of 4 bases from V and 2 bases from J, the junction contained 7 bases not matched to a gene. This CDR3 has 16 residues. The germline V gene encodes CDR1 ENHRY and CDR2 SYGVKD. CDR3 residues: CAISVSGQGTGNTIYF. For the CDR3, the DNA is TGTGCCATCAGTGTAAGCGGACAGGGAACTGGAAACACCATATATTTT.